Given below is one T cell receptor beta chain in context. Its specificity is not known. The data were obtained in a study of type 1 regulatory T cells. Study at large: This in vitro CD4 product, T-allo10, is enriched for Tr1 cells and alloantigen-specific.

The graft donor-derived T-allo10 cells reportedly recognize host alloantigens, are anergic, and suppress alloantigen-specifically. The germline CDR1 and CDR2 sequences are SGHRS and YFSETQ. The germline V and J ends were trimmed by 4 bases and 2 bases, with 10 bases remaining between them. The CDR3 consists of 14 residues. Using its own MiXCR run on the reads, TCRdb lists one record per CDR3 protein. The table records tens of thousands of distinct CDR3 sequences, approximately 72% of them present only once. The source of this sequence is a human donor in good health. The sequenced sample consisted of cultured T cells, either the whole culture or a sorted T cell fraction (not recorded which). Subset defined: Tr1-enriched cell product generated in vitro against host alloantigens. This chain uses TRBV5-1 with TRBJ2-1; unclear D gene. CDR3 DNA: TGCGCCAGCAGCCCAGGCCTAACCTACAATGAGCAGTTCTTC. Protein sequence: CASSPGLTYNEQFF.